The rows below give T cell receptor beta chains drawn from one sample of a study of blood T cell repertoires in COVID-19. The data were produced by immunoSEQ multiplex PCR, yet TCRdb's version contains in-frame clones alone and is incomplete. The sample includes roughly 180,000 clones, 75% to 90% of them seen just once. Sequenced input: PBMCs or T cells enriched from blood (not recorded which). These receptors were collected from a man aged 35-49 years who had recovered from COVID-19. Each CDR3 is given without its conserved first and last residue.

>TRBV5-5
ASRPGAEGYGYT
>TRBV15
ATSRPGWGTAPMNTEAF
>TRBV6-5
ASATGGDQPQH
>TRBV2
ASRGQGAGNQPQH
>TRBV4-1
ASKMDLGGSYNEQF
>TRBV2
ASSELNLAGGTGELF
>TRBV7-9
ASSLGASGFIYNEQF
>TRBV30
AHRTEDNEKLF
>TRBV5-8
ASSLEVIGGYNEQF
>TRBV7-9
ASSLMGDIQETQY
>TRBV5-1
ASSLDRVALF
>TRBV30
AWSAEETQY
>TRBV3-1/TRBV3-2
ASTRTSGGRAEQF
>TRBV29-1
SVLKTQGGEQF
>TRBV9
ASSLGGLGNEKLF
>TRBV5-5
ASSHRTGVRTEAF
>TRBV19
ASSIVPGANTEAF
>TRBV13
ASSGNRESMGYT
>TRBV7-6
ASSLAGVGEQY
>TRBV19
ASSIGPSGGFEQF
>TRBV7-9
ASSLERFAMNTEAF
>TRBV10-3
ATRDRGLMNTEAF
>TRBV7-6
ASSLEAKNQPQH
>TRBV3-1/TRBV3-2
ASSSGLAGALGAKNIQY
>TRBV3-1/TRBV3-2
ASSQASSAVYEQY
>TRBV14
ASSQEEVTDTQY
>TRBV15
ATSLPQGTGNTIY
>TRBV24-1
ATSDQGIADEQF
>TRBV5-1
ASSSQGAGNYGYT
>TRBV19
ASSIDLLSGYGYGYT
>TRBV28
ASSLGGATDTQY
>TRBV19
ASSLSGGSWDQPQH
>TRBV29-1
SVVIPRDRGIYGYT
>TRBV7-8
ASSRGGNTIY
>TRBV2
ASKGVEAF
>TRBV6-5
ATEDFALTEAF
>TRBV28
ASSSRLAGFTDTQY
>TRBV19
ASGYTGLYNEQF
>TRBV11-3
ASSLEGGEWDTQY
>TRBV5-1
ASSLGVPGDSPLH